These 27 T cell receptor beta chains were sequenced from one sample in a study of shared clonotypes between healthy human individuals. Assay used: immunoSEQ multiplex PCR; TCRdb lists only in-frame clones, some missing. The repertoire consists of approximately 710,000 clones, with 80% to 95% occurring once and the leading ten covering less than 40%. The sequencing input was memory CD8+ T cells from PBMCs. Subset given: CD45RO+ cells pooled with CCR7-negative TemRA cells. The receptor set was obtained from a man in his late teens or twenties in good health. Some clones in this sample may be carry-over from other donors' samples.

The V call is TRBV7-2, the J call TRBJ2-7; maybe TRBD1 (6 bases). Germline CDR1 reads SGHTA; CDR2 reads FQGNSA. Deletions cut 8 bases from V and 5 bases from J, with 22 bases between. The CDR3 has 15 residues. The CDR3 sequence: CASGSTGSHGDEQYF. The CDR3 bases are TGTGCCAGCGGCAGTACAGGGTCCCATGGGGACGAGCAGTACTTC.

The CDR3 loop is CASSPRRGYEAFF. CDR3 coding DNA: TGTGCCAGCAGCCCCCGCAGGGGATATGAAGCTTTCTTT. This chain connects TRBV28 to TRBJ1-1; D might be TRBD1 (6 bases). Per the germline V gene, CDR1 is MDHEN and CDR2 is SYDVKM. V dropped 6 bases and J dropped 7 bases, with 15 bases sitting between them. This CDR3 spans 13 amino acids. The whole variable domain, remainder taken from reference TRBV28 and TRBJ1-1, is DVKVTQSSRYLVKRTGEKVFLECVQDMDHENMFWYRQDPGLGLRLIYFSYDVKMKEKGDIPEGYSVSREKKERFSLILESASTNQTSMYLCASSPRRGYEAFFGQGTRLTVV.

CDR3 coding DNA: TGTGCCATCAGTGGGACTAGCGGTAATGGAGAGACCCAGTACTTC. Protein product: CAISGTSGNGETQYF. The chain uses TRBV10-3 and TRBJ2-5, with TRBD2 matching over 10 bases. The V gene's germline CDR1 is ENHRY and CDR2 SYGVKD. The V and J ends lost 4 bases and 4 bases, in that order; junction bases with no gene match: 6. There are 15 residues in the CDR3.

DNA of the CDR3: TGTGCCAGCAGCGCCTCGGGACACAGGAACACTGAAGCTTTCTTT. As protein: CASSASGHRNTEAFF. The chain carries TRBV9 and TRBJ1-1, with TRBD1 as a possible D gene (6 bases). Trimming removed 3 bases from V and 1 base from J, with 13 bases in between. The germline CDR1 and CDR2 sequences are SGDLS and YYNGEE. The length of the CDR3 is 15 residues.

The rearrangement uses TRBV5-6 and TRBJ2-5, with D hard to call. TRBJ2-7 explains the end of the DNA better; the J call may be wrong. This CDR3 contains 14 residues. Germline CDR1 reads SGHDT; CDR2 reads YYEEEE. The CDR3 nucleotides are TGTGCCAGCAGCTTGGTAGCTAGCTCCTACGAGCAGTACTTC. It translates to CASSLVASSYEQYF.

The chain is built from TRBV5-4 and TRBJ2-3, with D hard to call. Deletions cut 5 bases from V and 4 bases from J, with 14 bases between. CDR1 SGHNT and CDR2 YYREEE come from the germline V gene (reference sequence). The CDR3 consists of 14 residues. For the CDR3, the DNA is TGTGCCAGCAGGTCGGCACTCGACCCAGATACGCAGTATTTT. It encodes CASRSALDPDTQYF.

J is TRBJ2-1 and V is TRBV4-1; a weak D match, TRBD1 (6 bases). The CDR3 extends over 18 amino acids. With 2 bases removed from V and 2 bases from J, the gap between germline ends came to 19 bases. Germline V gene data show CDR1 as MGHRA and CDR2 as YSYEKL. Here the CDR3 reads CASSQTPGGSVAYNEQFF. The CDR3 nucleotides are TGCGCCAGCAGCCAAACCCCTGGGGGCAGTGTGGCCTACAATGAGCAGTTCTTC.

This chain links TRBV2 with TRBJ2-7; either TRBD1 or TRBD2 may fit D (5 bases each). Trimming removed 3 bases from V and 8 bases from J, with 11 bases in between. Germline V CDR1 and CDR2: SNHLY, FYNNEI. The length of the CDR3 is 12 residues. The CDR3 nucleotides read TGTGCCAGCAGTGACGAGGGGCGGCAGCAGTACTTC. This encodes CASSDEGRQQYF.

This rearrangement joins TRBV7-9 to TRBJ2-2; D uncertain. This CDR3 is 14 amino acids long. V was shortened by 2 bases and J by 3 bases, with 7 bases between the two germline ends. Germline V gives CDR1 SEHNR, CDR2 FQNEAQ (reference sequence). The CDR3 sequence: CASSLHGDTGELFF. The CDR3 DNA reads as TGTGCCAGCAGCTTACACGGAGACACCGGGGAGCTGTTTTTT.

This rearrangement joins TRBV19 to TRBJ1-3; 7 bases match TRBD1. The CDR3 has 15 amino acids. V was clipped by 6 bases and J by 2 bases; unmatched bases: 7. Germline V gene sequence: CDR1 LNHDA, CDR2 SQIVND (reference sequence). CDR3 region: CASSTRDSPGNTIYF. DNA of the CDR3: TGTGCCAGTAGCACTCGGGACAGTCCTGGAAACACCATATATTTT.

This chain connects TRBV10-3 to TRBJ2-3; 7 bases are a match to TRBD2. With V trimmed by 3 bases and J by 3 bases, 15 bases remained unmatched. This CDR3 has 18 residues. CDR1 and CDR2 from the germline V gene are ENHRY and SYGVKD. The CDR3 sequence: CAISDKSGHLGRTDTQYF. CDR3 nucleotides: TGTGCCATCAGTGATAAGTCCGGACACCTCGGGAGGACAGATACGCAGTATTTT.

V gene TRBV30 combines with J gene TRBJ1-1, with 9 bases lining up with TRBD1. V shed 3 bases and J 1 base; nucleotides not matched to a gene: 9. Germline CDR1 is GTSNPN and CDR2 is SVGIG (reference sequence). This CDR3 has 16 residues. CDR3 sequence: CAWRPLRGQGNTEAFF. The CDR3 DNA reads TGTGCCTGGAGGCCCCTTCGGGGACAGGGGAACACTGAAGCTTTCTTT.

The gene calls are TRBV28 and TRBJ1-4, with TRBD1 matching over 7 bases. V dropped 2 bases and J dropped 0; count of bases not matched to a gene: 9. CDR3 length equals 18 residues. CDR1 is MDHEN, CDR2 SYDVKM, per germline. CDR3 region: CASSLPLGTASTNEKLFF. The CDR3 DNA follows: TGTGCCAGCAGTTTACCCCTCGGGACAGCTTCAACTAATGAAAAACTGTTTTTT. The variable domain in full, with the rest retrieved from reference TRBV28 and TRBJ1-4, is DVKVTQSSRYLVKRTGEKVFLECVQDMDHENMFWYRQDPGLGLRLIYFSYDVKMKEKGDIPEGYSVSREKKERFSLILESASTNQTSMYLCASSLPLGTASTNEKLFFGSGTQLSVL.

Concerning this clone: In the same sample, other DNA sequences code for this CDR3. The V and J genes are TRBV13 and TRBJ2-2; D remains unclear. Germline V lookup: CDR1 PRHDT, CDR2 FYEKMQ (reference sequence). V was pared by 0 bases and J by 6 bases, with 2 bases between. This CDR3 is built from 12 residues. The chain's CDR3 is CASSLGAGELFF. CDR3 nucleotides: TGTGCCAGCAGCTTAGGGGCCGGGGAGCTGTTTTTT.

The chain couples TRBV5-8 to TRBJ1-5; 10 nucleotides agree with TRBD1. V trimming: 0 bases; J trimming: 6 bases; junction bases outside the gene matches: 6. The CDR3 is 16 residues long. CDR1 SGHTS and CDR2 YDEGEE come from the germline V gene. DNA for the CDR3: TGTGCCAGCAGCTTGGTTTTGGGACAGGGGCTTCAGCCCCAGCATTTT. Its protein product is CASSLVLGQGLQPQHF.

This chain joins TRBV5-6 and TRBJ1-2, with 10 bases matching TRBD1. Germline values: CDR1 SGHDT, CDR2 YYEEEE. The J segment lost 7 bases and the V segment lost 4 bases, leaving 13 bases of the junction unmatched. This CDR3 has 16 residues. CDR3 protein: CASSASGTGDLSGYTF. Written as DNA, the CDR3 is TGTGCCAGCAGCGCATCCGGGACAGGGGATCTCTCTGGCTACACCTTC.

The V and J genes are TRBV7-9 and TRBJ2-1; weak D call: TRBD2 (5 bases). Deletions cut 5 bases from V and 2 bases from J, with 16 bases between. CDR3 length equals 16 residues. Per the germline V gene, CDR1 is SEHNR and CDR2 is FQNEAQ (reference sequence). The CDR3 DNA reads as TGTGCCAGCAGCCTCATGGGGAGTATGCCCTACAATGAGCAGTTCTTC. Its protein is CASSLMGSMPYNEQFF.

V is TRBV7-9 and J is TRBJ2-1; TRBD2 agrees at 10 bases. The CDR3 is 17 amino acids. The germline V gene has CDR1 SEHNR and CDR2 FQNEAQ (reference sequence). V was pared by 5 bases and J by 0 bases, with 7 bases of the junction left unmatched. The CDR3 bases are TGTGCCAGCAGCGGGACTAGCGCCAAGAGCTCCTACAATGAGCAGTTCTTC. Translated, it gives CASSGTSAKSSYNEQFF. Variable domain in full (rest from reference TRBV7-9 and TRBJ2-1): DTGVSQNPRHKITKRGQNVTFRCDPISEHNRLYWYRQTLGQGPEFLTYFQNEAQLEKSRLLSDRFSAERPKGSFSTLEIQRTEQGDSAMYLCASSGTSAKSSYNEQFFGPGTRLTVL.

The CDR3: CASSLGLPPGAWQFF. Written as DNA, the CDR3 is TGTGCCAGCAGCTTAGGACTGCCACCGGGGGCGTGGCAGTTCTTC. The rearrangement joins TRBV7-9 to TRBJ2-1, with D perhaps assigned TRBD1 or TRBD2 (6 bases each). The germline CDR1 and CDR2 sequences are SEHNR and FQNEAQ (reference sequence). The CDR3 length is 15 residues. With 1 base removed from V and 12 bases from J, the gap between germline ends came to 19 bases.

This chain joins TRBV10-3 and TRBJ2-7; 14 bases agree with TRBD2. This CDR3 has 13 amino acids. V trimming: 6 bases; J trimming: 9 bases; junction bases outside the gene matches: 4. From germline, CDR1 is ENHRY and CDR2 SYGVKD. CDR3 coding DNA: TGTGCCATCAGGGGACTAGCGGGAGATCGGCAGTACTTC. It specifies CAIRGLAGDRQYF.

The chain has TRBV5-6 and TRBJ1-1, with TRBD1 as a possible D gene (5 bases). The CDR3 has 16 residues. The germline gives CDR1 SGHDT, CDR2 YYEEEE. The V and J ends lost 4 bases and 3 bases respectively, with 19 bases between them. The CDR3 is CASSHATAGLYTEAFF. CDR3 in DNA: TGTGCCAGCAGCCACGCCACAGCAGGGCTGTACACTGAAGCTTTCTTT. Based on the CDR3 plus reference TRBV5-6 and TRBJ1-1, the full variable domain is DAGVTQSPTHLIKTRGQQVTLRCSPKSGHDTVSWYQQALGQGPQFIFQYYEEEERQRGNFPDRFSGHQFPNYSSELNVNALLLGDSALYLCASSHATAGLYTEAFFGQGTRLTVV.

The chain recombines TRBV7-9 with TRBJ2-7, with 7 bases lining up with TRBD1. The germline CDR1 and CDR2 sequences are SEHNR and FQNEAQ (reference sequence). This CDR3 contains 15 residues. Trimming cost V 5 bases and J 0 bases; bases outside gene matches: 7. CDR3 residues: CASSGQDSPSYEQYF. Here the CDR3 DNA reads TGTGCCAGCAGCGGACAGGATAGTCCCTCCTACGAGCAGTACTTC. Together with reference TRBV7-9 and TRBJ2-7, the CDR3 gives the full variable domain: DTGVSQNPRHKITKRGQNVTFRCDPISEHNRLYWYRQTLGQGPEFLTYFQNEAQLEKSRLLSDRFSAERPKGSFSTLEIQRTEQGDSAMYLCASSGQDSPSYEQYFGPGTRLTVT.

CDR3 nucleotides: TGTGCCATCAGGGAAAACTACGAGCAGTACTTC. Its protein product is CAIRENYEQYF. The rearrangement links TRBV10-3 to TRBJ2-7; D uncertain. The CDR3 contains 11 residues. Trimming left V 6 bases short and J 3 bases short, with 6 bases between. CDR1 and CDR2 (germline): ENHRY, SYGVKD.

The chain links TRBV11-2 to TRBJ1-2, with 7 bases that match TRBD1. The CDR3 sequence is 13 residues long. Germline loops: CDR1 SGHAT, CDR2 FQNNGV. Unmatched junction bases numbered 4, after V lost 4 bases and J lost 5 bases. The CDR3 reads CASSSRDRYGYTF. The CDR3 bases are TGTGCCAGCAGCTCCCGGGACAGATATGGCTACACCTTC.

The J gene is TRBJ2-5, the V gene TRBV7-9; unclear D gene. The CDR3 covers 17 residues. Looked up from germline, CDR1 is SEHNR and CDR2 is FQNEAQ (reference sequence). The ends were cut back, 3 bases at V and 4 bases at J, with 21 bases in the middle. CDR3 loop: CASSFPKVRFDAETQYF. The DNA for the CDR3 is TGTGCCAGCAGCTTTCCGAAAGTCAGGTTCGATGCAGAGACCCAGTACTTC. Full variable domain (outside the CDR3, taken from reference TRBV7-9 and TRBJ2-5): DTGVSQNPRHKITKRGQNVTFRCDPISEHNRLYWYRQTLGQGPEFLTYFQNEAQLEKSRLLSDRFSAERPKGSFSTLEIQRTEQGDSAMYLCASSFPKVRFDAETQYFGPGTRLLVL.

DNA of the CDR3: TGTGCCAGCAGTCCCCCCGTTCTTGTGGGAGGGGAAGAGACCCAGTACTTC. It yields the protein CASSPPVLVGGEETQYF. This sequence joins TRBV28 and TRBJ2-5, with 7 bases aligning to TRBD2. Germline loops: CDR1 MDHEN, CDR2 SYDVKM. V shed 5 bases, J shed 3 bases, and the junction held 15 bases outside the gene matches. There are 17 residues in the CDR3. The complete variable domain, with remaining parts taken from reference TRBV28 and TRBJ2-5, reads DVKVTQSSRYLVKRTGEKVFLECVQDMDHENMFWYRQDPGLGLRLIYFSYDVKMKEKGDIPEGYSVSREKKERFSLILESASTNQTSMYLCASSPPVLVGGEETQYFGPGTRLLVL.

The chain couples TRBV7-9 to TRBJ1-5; D is unresolved. This CDR3 is 14 amino acids long. V was pared by 1 base and J by 7 bases, with 11 bases between. Per germline, CDR1 SEHNR and CDR2 FQNEAQ (reference sequence). The CDR3 nucleotides are TGTGCCAGCAGCTTAGGATCCACAGAGCAGCCCCAGCATTTT. Its translation: CASSLGSTEQPQHF. Full variable domain (outside the CDR3, taken from reference TRBV7-9 and TRBJ1-5): DTGVSQNPRHKITKRGQNVTFRCDPISEHNRLYWYRQTLGQGPEFLTYFQNEAQLEKSRLLSDRFSAERPKGSFSTLEIQRTEQGDSAMYLCASSLGSTEQPQHFGDGTRLSIL.